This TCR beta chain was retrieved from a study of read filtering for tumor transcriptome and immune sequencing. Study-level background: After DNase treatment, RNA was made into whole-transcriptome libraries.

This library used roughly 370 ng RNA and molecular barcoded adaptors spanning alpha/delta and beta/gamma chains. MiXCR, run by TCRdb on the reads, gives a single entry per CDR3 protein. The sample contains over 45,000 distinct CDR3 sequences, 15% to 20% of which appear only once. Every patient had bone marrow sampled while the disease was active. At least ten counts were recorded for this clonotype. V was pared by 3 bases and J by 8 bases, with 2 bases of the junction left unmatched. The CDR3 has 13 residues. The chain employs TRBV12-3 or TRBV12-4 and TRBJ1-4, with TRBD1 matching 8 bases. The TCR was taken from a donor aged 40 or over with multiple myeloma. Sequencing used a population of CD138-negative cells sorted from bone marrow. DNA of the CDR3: TGTGCCAGCAGTTTCCGACAGGGGGAAAAACTGTTTTTT. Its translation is CASSFRQGEKLFF.